This TCR beta chain was profiled in a study of shared clonotypes between healthy human individuals (dated by TCRdb to the early 2020s). Regarding the study in general: A couple of women and a few men aged 18 to 49 years were included in the cohort. For each donor, CD4 naive and CD4 memory were each given three plates, CD8 naive was given two plates, and CD8 memory was given one plate. Each donor's leukapheresis produced roughly between about 0.9 and 9.5 billion PBMCs. To increase sequencing depth and limit assay-specific biases, TCR repertoire library preparation and sequencing were carried out by different laboratories using diverse techniques. To estimate repertoire size and how much clonotypes are shared between individuals, the study performed deep sequencing of blood TCR repertoires from five healthy adults.

CD8 naive samples consisted of CD45RO-negative cells that were positively selected for CCR7, yielding a CD45RA+CCR7+ population without TemRA cells. The donors were healthy, HIV-negative adults who had no recently reported acute infections or vaccinations. Every donor was a Caucasian adult living in Nashville, Tennessee, USA. Blood was collected by leukapheresis, and PBMCs were isolated by Ficoll-Histopaque density gradient centrifugation and then cryopreserved in liquid nitrogen vapor phase. Analytical flow cytometry was used to check the purity and quantity of each magnetically sorted T cell population. From each sorted fraction, genomic DNA was isolated and quantified by UV absorbance on a Nanodrop 2000c. Overall study outcomes, separate from this receptor: Naive subsets generally had larger estimated clonotype richness than memory subsets did. Sampling was limited to blood, and TCR repertoires in tissue likely differ from TCR repertoires in blood. Based on pairwise subsampling, the degree of clonotype sharing among donors was expected to be affected by sequencing depth. The genetic and exposure-history diversity represented was limited by the small number of donors. Clonotypes shared by all four sorted-subset donors showed higher generation probabilities than non-shared clonotypes. Across a few donors, 4.5% to 6.5% of naive CD4, approximately 4% of naive CD8, 2% to 2.5% of memory CD4, and over 0.35% of memory CD8 clonotypes were shared. Rarefaction of sorted-subset datasets indicated incomplete sequencing despite the large sequencing depth.

The CDR3 contains 13 residues, cysteine and phenylalanine counted. Just CDR3 DNA is preserved here, 39 bases in frame from base 1. V loses 8 bases of germline sequence and J loses 7 bases, and the interval between the two ends is 15 bases. CDR1 MNHEY and CDR2 SMNVEV were looked up in the germline V gene (reference sequence). Notes on this clone: Its binding antigen is unknown. No base-level quality is on record; no much larger clone is a single base apart.

Using the deep immunoSEQ assay, TCR CDR3 regions were amplified from genomic DNA by multiplex PCR. Extracted genomic DNA from each cell subset was distributed evenly across all wells of several immunoSEQ 96-well plates, and each plate was treated as a replicate. Each replicate PCR for sorted subsets received around 0.2 ug genomic DNA, equal to around 32,000 T cell genomes. The purified libraries were quantified using a Qubit 3.0 fluorometer, sized with a Bioanalyzer 2100, and then quantified again using the KAPA Library Quantification kit. Every immunoSEQ 96-well plate was sequenced on a separate single-read 150-cycle Illumina NextSeq 550 flow cell. Per the source publication's procedure: Because only junctional sequences without quality scores were contained in the immunoSEQ output, filtering matching that applied to full-length reads could not be performed. To assign V/J genes and CDR3, sequences were annotated using PyIR, a Python wrapper for IgBLAST v1.9, with IMGT germline references. Reads with weak V/J assignments (E-value above 1e-6), missing CDR3, stop codons, out-of-frame junctions, or ambiguous translated residues were removed. V3J clonotypes were defined as sequences sharing the same inferred V gene, J gene, and CDR3 amino acid sequence. Percentage overlap between repertoires was calculated by dividing the number of shared unique clonotypes by the size of the smaller repertoire. RTK rarefaction, the Chao1 estimator, and Recon v2.1 estimates of unobserved clonotypes were used to assess repertoire richness. Generation probabilities for all TCRbeta clonotypes obtained by the gDNA method from several donors were computed using OLGA. Here the immuneACCESS table is served through TCRdb, limited to in-frame sequences with V and J called. Missing clones are a known gap in these copies; in checked studies unresolved V genes cover under half, and the rest lacks a known reason. V and J calls plus clone size are reproduced from that table; the DNA served to infer D and trimming. The sample data list around 2.1 million clones, and around 93% of these were observed just once. The ten top clones hold around 1.7% of the sample.

Sequencing was performed on naive CD8+ T cells from PBMCs. Per the publication, the cell subset or site label means: CD45RA+CCR7+. The receptor chain draws on TRBV27 and TRBJ1-5; D gene: possibly TRBD1, on 5 matching bases. The receptor's source is a man aged 18 to 29 in good health. Some clones in this sample may be carry-over from other donors' samples. The CDR3 sequence is CASRIYGGQPQHF. The DNA reads TGTGCCAGCCGGATATATGGGGGGCAGCCCCAGCATTTT.